The 9 T cell receptor beta chains listed next were all sequenced from one sample in a study of control samples from healthy donors and cancer patients. Data came from immunoSEQ multiplex PCR; TCRdb stores just in-frame clones and leaves some out. The table lists 230,000 or so clones, roughly 94% of them singletons, with 1.5% in the top ten. The sequencing input was blood. The receptors were sampled from a man aged 45-65 years in good health.

The chain employs TRBV6-5 and TRBJ2-7; D could derive from TRBD1 or TRBD2 (6 bases each). This CDR3 has 12 residues. V lost 0 bases to trimming and J lost 7 bases, with 7 bases between them. Germline V lookup: CDR1 MNHEY, CDR2 SVGAGI. The chain's CDR3 is CASSYSGGEQYF. CDR3 in DNA: TGTGCCAGCAGTTACTCAGGGGGGGAGCAGTACTTC.

The V call is TRBV14, the J call TRBJ1-2; D unresolved. The CDR3 extends over 13 amino acids. V was clipped by 1 base and J by 4 bases, with 7 bases between them. CDR1 and CDR2 from the germline V gene are SGHDN and FVKESK. The CDR3 protein is CASSQGRGYGYTF. CDR3 coding DNA: TGTGCCAGCAGCCAAGGCCGAGGCTATGGCTACACCTTC.

The chain employs TRBV3-1 (or the pseudogene TRBV3-2) and TRBJ1-5; maybe TRBD1 (6 bases). The CDR3 is made up of 13 amino acids. Trimming stripped 2 bases from V and 6 bases from J, with 8 bases between. Looked up from germline, CDR1 is LGHDT and CDR2 is YNNKEL (reference sequence). CDR3 protein: CASSQQQGQPQHF. DNA for the CDR3: TGTGCCAGCAGCCAACAACAGGGTCAGCCCCAGCATTTT.

This chain links TRBV7-9 with TRBJ1-3; 7 bases align to TRBD1. The CDR3 has 16 amino acids. The V and J ends lost 5 bases and 0 bases, in that order; junction bases with no gene match: 7. Germline values: CDR1 SEHNR, CDR2 FQNEAQ (reference sequence). The CDR3 is CASSPPGTASGNTIYF. The DNA of the CDR3 is TGTGCCAGCAGCCCCCCCGGGACAGCCTCTGGAAACACCATATATTTT.

The chain joins TRBV18 to TRBJ1-2, with a possible D match to TRBD1 (5 bases). With 5 bases removed from V and 0 bases from J, the gap between germline ends came to 19 bases. Germline CDR1 and CDR2: KGHSH and LQKENI. This CDR3 contains 17 residues. The CDR3, as DNA: TGTGCCAGCTCATCGGTCGGGACCCAGGTTTCTAACTATGGCTACACCTTC. It specifies CASSSVGTQVSNYGYTF.

The chain recombines TRBV18 with TRBJ1-2; maybe TRBD1 (6 bases). Trimming left V 3 bases short and J 5 bases short, with 16 bases between. Per the germline V gene, CDR1 is KGHSH and CDR2 is LQKENI. The CDR3 spans 15 residues. CDR3 nucleotide sequence: TGTGCCAGCTCACCTCAACCGACAGGAATTTATGGCTACACCTTC. The encoded protein is CASSPQPTGIYGYTF.

The CDR3 loop reads CAGRGTDTEAFF. The CDR3 DNA is TGTGCCGGGAGGGGGACAGACACTGAAGCTTTCTTT. The V gene is TRBV7-9, the J gene TRBJ1-1, with 7 bases matching TRBD1. Germline CDR1 SEHNR, CDR2 FQNEAQ (reference sequence). The length of the CDR3 is 12 residues. The trim removed 11 bases at V and 3 bases at J, leaving 6 bases unmatched.

The rearrangement links TRBV7-2 to TRBJ2-1; TRBD2 matches 7 bases. CDR3 length equals 16 residues. The ends lost 1 base at V and 6 bases at J; junction bases unmatched: 9. From germline, CDR1 is SGHTA and CDR2 FQGNSA. In nucleotides, the CDR3 is TGTGCCAGCAGCTTAGACCGGGACGGGAGGTTCAATGAGCAGTTCTTC. Protein: CASSLDRDGRFNEQFF. Full variable domain (remainder filled in from reference TRBV7-2 and TRBJ2-1): GAGVSQSPSNKVTEKGKDVELRCDPISGHTALYWYRQSLGQGLEFLIYFQGNSAPDKSGLPSDRFSAERTGGSVSTLTIQRTQQEDSAVYLCASSLDRDGRFNEQFFGPGTRLTVL.

V gene TRBV19 combines with J gene TRBJ1-5; D gene uncertain. Deletions cut 5 bases from V and 0 bases from J, with 8 bases between. The CDR3 loop spans 14 amino acids. Germline-derived CDR1 and CDR2 are LNHDA and SQIVND (reference sequence). CDR3 amino acids: CASSSHDSNQPQHF. The CDR3, as DNA: TGTGCCAGTAGTTCCCACGATAGCAATCAGCCCCAGCATTTT. Variable domain in full (rest from reference TRBV19 and TRBJ1-5): DGGITQSPKYLFRKEGQNVTLSCEQNLNHDAMYWYRQDPGQGLRLIYYSQIVNDFQKGDIAEGYSVSREKKESFPLTVTSAQKNPTAFYLCASSSHDSNQPQHFGDGTRLSIL.